Described below is a single T cell receptor beta chain sequence and its context. The target antigen is unknown. The CDR3 covers 13 residues. With 3 bases removed from V and 0 bases from J, the gap between germline ends came to 4 bases. Germline V gives CDR1 SGHAT, CDR2 FQNNGV. These data come from a study of cytomegalovirus exposure and HLA in healthy donors. For the study at large: HLA-typed donors were the source of 83 million or so unique TCRs held in an early data release. The study, taken as a whole, reports: An analysis done earlier found most TCR beta V segments productive about 90% or about 30% of the time. Under in vitro conditions, a few CMV-associated chains were confirmed as specific for CMV antigens. Some V segments, including TRBV6-2 and TRBV6-3, were excluded as indistinguishable.

13 Jbeta primers and 60 Vbeta primers were used for the PCR. Libraries were prepared by immunoSEQ multiplex PCR; TCRdb keeps only in-frame clonotypes and omits some of them. The data show about 180,000 clones, about 72% seen once. The sequence was obtained from a human donor in good health. Sequenced input: PBMCs. The gene calls are TRBV11-2 and TRBJ2-3; D is ambiguous. CDR3 DNA sequence: TGTGCCAGCAGCTTCGGGAGCACAGATACGCAGTATTTT. Translating gives CASSFGSTDTQYF.